Sequencing of this T cell receptor beta chain was carried out in a study of blood T cell repertoires in COVID-19. Study context: Whether acute or convalescent, the COVID-19 samples came from the United States, Italy and Spain. T cells, B-cell-depleted T cells, or PBMCs supplied cDNA or gDNA.

This CDR3 has 12 amino acids. After removal of 6 bases from V and 7 bases from J, the junction contained 2 bases not matched to a gene. Germline CDR1 MDHEN, CDR2 SYDVKM. Per the original data handling: Using reference gene primer amplification, nucleated cell counts were estimated. TCRdb's copy holds only in-frame clones and misses some; the assay was immunoSEQ multiplex PCR. V and J calls and clone size are as listed in that table; D and trimming were resolved from the DNA. This table has 25,000 to 35,000 clones, about 85% appearing once. The chain is built from TRBV28 and TRBJ1-5, with 8 bases fitting TRBD1. Sequences were obtained from peripheral blood. This TCR was sampled from a woman between 55 and 75 years old with acute or convalescent COVID-19. CDR3 sequence: CASSYRGQPQHF. The CDR3 DNA reads as TGTGCCAGCAGCTACAGGGGGCAGCCCCAGCATTTT.